The 7 T cell receptor beta chains given below trace back to one sample, sequenced in a study of Graves' ophthalmopathy and Graves' hyperthyroidism. Amplification targeted the TCR beta CDR3 regions, with RNA transcripts as the source material. HTBI primers primed a first-round RT-PCR, and a second-round multiplex PCR followed. One entry per CDR3 protein, called by TCRdb with MiXCR from the multiplex PCR reads. The sample has hundreds of thousands of distinct CDR3 sequences; more than 40% are singletons. The sample consisted of peripheral blood. These TCRs come from an adult man with Graves' ophthalmopathy.

This clonotype was seen at least ten times. The chain is built from TRBV2 and TRBJ1-5, with a possible D match to TRBD1 (6 bases). Germline lookup yields CDR1 SNHLY and CDR2 FYNNEI. Deletions cut 11 bases from V and 3 bases from J, with 11 bases between. CDR3 length: 12 residues. The chain's CDR3 is CALGGNNQPQHF. The DNA of the CDR3 is TGTGCCCTAGGGGGAAACAATCAGCCCCAGCATTTT.

In the case of this clonotype: It may be a read error: a sequence one base away is much more abundant. The chain has TRBV7-6 and TRBJ2-2; 10 bases align to TRBD2. Looked up from germline, CDR1 is SGHVS and CDR2 is FNYEAQ. CDR3 size: 19 residues. J lost 6 bases, V lost 6 bases, and 19 bases had no gene match. The CDR3 region is CASSPNPSLAGVAAGELFF. The CDR3 DNA follows: TGTGCCAGCAGTCCCAATCCGAGCCTAGCGGGAGTTGCCGCCGGGGAGCTGTTTTTT.

In DNA, the CDR3 is TGTGCCAGCAGCACCCCGGGACCCCAGACTAGTCTCACCGAGCAGTACTTC. Translation: CASSTPGPQTSLTEQYF. The chain has TRBV7-6 and TRBJ2-7; possible D gene TRBD2, 6 bases. V was clipped by 5 bases and J by 6 bases, with 26 bases between them. The germline CDR1 and CDR2 sequences are SGHVS and FNYEAQ. There are 17 residues in the CDR3.

This clonotype came up many times. The chain combines TRBV7-2 with TRBJ2-2, with D perhaps matching TRBD2 (5 bases). This CDR3 has 13 amino acids. V lost 4 bases, J lost 6 bases, and 9 bases lay in between. Germline V gene data show CDR1 as SGHTA and CDR2 as FQGNSA. DNA for the CDR3: TGTGCCAGCAGCTCGACGCGGGCCGGGGAGCTGTTTTTT. As protein: CASSSTRAGELFF.

This clonotype was recorded many times. A read error may produce the germline difference seen at one junction end. The V gene is TRBV10-3, the J gene TRBJ1-5, with no clear D. The CDR3 runs 13 residues. CDR1 is ENHRY, CDR2 SYGVKD, per germline. CDR3 in DNA: TGTGCCAGCAGTGAAAGAGACTATCAGCCCCAGCATTTT. Residues: CASSERDYQPQHF.

This clonotype was detected many times. V gene TRBV7-2 combines with J gene TRBJ2-5; D possibly corresponds to TRBD2 (6 bases). The ends were cut back, 5 bases at V and 5 bases at J, with 18 bases in the middle. Germline assignment: CDR1 SGHTA and CDR2 FQGNSA. This CDR3 is built from 15 residues. The DNA of the CDR3 is TGTGCCAGCAGCCCACCGGGCGGGGCTTGGGAGACCCAGTACTTC. Residues: CASSPPGGAWETQYF.

This clonotype appeared many times. This chain links TRBV4-1 with TRBJ2-2; unclear D gene. Between the trimmed V and J ends, which lost 4 bases and 4 bases, there was a span of 7 bases. The V gene's germline CDR1 is MGHRA and CDR2 YSYEKL. This CDR3 is built from 13 residues. CDR3 sequence (DNA): TGCGCCAGCAGCCTTGGACGCACCGGGGAGCTGTTTTTT. It translates to CASSLGRTGELFF.